This T cell receptor beta chain originates from a study of blood T cell repertoires in COVID-19. Here immunoSEQ multiplex PCR was the method, and the copy in TCRdb shows in-frame clones only, minus some. The data show 250,000 to 350,000 clones, approximately 90% seen once. Germline V gene data show CDR1 as MNHEY and CDR2 as SMNVEV (reference sequence). This CDR3 contains 15 residues. Trimming pared 4 bases from V and 0 bases from J, leaving 10 bases between. The specimen sequenced was PBMCs or T cells enriched from blood (not recorded which). J is TRBJ2-1 and V is TRBV27, with a possible D match to TRBD1 (6 bases). This sequence originates from a young woman who had recovered from COVID-19. This CDR3 is CASSSRGFSYNEQFF. The CDR3 DNA is TGTGCCAGCAGTTCCAGGGGTTTCTCCTACAATGAGCAGTTCTTC.